This TCR beta chain emerged from a study of blood T cell repertoires in COVID-19. TCRdb's copy holds only in-frame clones and misses some; the assay was immunoSEQ multiplex PCR. The data contain hundreds of thousands of clones, approximately 89% of them singletons. Germline lookup yields CDR1 SEHNR and CDR2 FQNEAQ (reference sequence). This CDR3 has 15 amino acids. Trimming at V came to 3 bases and at J to 4 bases, leaving 3 bases not matched to a gene. The sequencing sample was made of peripheral blood. The V and J genes are TRBV7-9 and TRBJ2-1, with 10 bases fitting TRBD2. The sequence derives from a woman aged 50 to 60 with COVID-19, enrolled during active disease. CDR3 nucleotides: TGTGCCAGCAGCTTCCGGACTAGCGGTTACAATGAGCAGTTCTTC. Translation: CASSFRTSGYNEQFF. Variable domain in full (rest from reference TRBV7-9 and TRBJ2-1): DTGVSQNPRHKITKRGQNVTFRCDPISEHNRLYWYRQTLGQGPEFLTYFQNEAQLEKSRLLSDRFSAERPKGSFSTLEIQRTEQGDSAMYLCASSFRTSGYNEQFFGPGTRLTVL.